What follows describes a single T cell receptor beta chain. This clonotype has a handful of counts. No antigen is known for it. Base qualities are not recorded, but no much larger clone differs from it by a single base. The library was generated by PCR. This sample was sequenced with an Illumina MiSeq. The raw public data were reprocessed by TCRdb itself: fastp quality trimming at Q25, MiXCR clonotype calling, in-frame beta chains only. Every entry covers one CDR3 protein and lists the most common genes and DNA from its rows. Counted in this sample were around 15,000 distinct CDR3 sequences; 25% to 40% of them appeared once. 1.6% of the sample rests with the top ten. These data are taken from a study of regulatory and conventional T cells in breast cancer (dated by TCRdb to the mid-2010s). This clonotype originated in a female donor in good health. The sequencing input was conventional T cells from blood.

The CDR3 protein: CSARPLGGRAGFEQYF. The bases read TGCAGTGCTAGACCTCTAGGCGGGAGGGCCGGATTTGAGCAGTATTTT. The chain was built from TRBV20-1 and TRBJ2-3, with 9 bases aligning to TRBD2. Here V drops 2 bases and J drops 11 bases, and the junction holds 17 bases not matched to any gene. Counted from cysteine to phenylalanine, this CDR3 has 16 amino acids. Only the CDR3 DNA is retained, 48 bases long and in frame from the first base. CDR1 and CDR2 are read off the germline V gene (reference sequence) as DFQATT and SNEGSKA.